This TCR beta chain was identified during a study of molecular identifiers for immune sequencing clone quantification. Study-wide results and limits: In CMV-specific effectors, clones above 20 copies held over 99% of molecules; naive, under 1%.

TCRdb re-called the PCR reads with MiXCR, one entry per CDR3 protein. The sample yields over 100,000 distinct CDR3 sequences, under 40% seen once. Germline CDR1 and CDR2: SGHVS and FQNEAQ. The CDR3 loop spans 15 amino acids. To note about this clonotype: Antigen: not known. An end of the junction does not agree with germline; a read error may underlie this.

The sequencing input was naive CD8+ T cells from blood, with Jurkat cell RNA spiked in. Subset meaning: FACS-sorted CD8+CD4-CCR7+CD45RA+ naive T cells. The genes are TRBV7-8 and TRBJ2-7, with 8 bases aligning to TRBD2. This receptor was taken from a human donor in good health. Some libraries in this study had Jurkat cell RNA spiked in. The CDR3 is CASSLAGSGSYVQYF. The CDR3 nucleotides are TGTGCCAGCAGCTTAGCCGGAAGCGGGAGCTACGTGCAGTACTTC. The full variable domain, its missing parts supplied by reference TRBV7-8 and TRBJ2-7, is GAGVSQSPRYKVAKRGQDVALRCDPISGHVSLFWYQQALGQGPEFLTYFQNEAQLDKSGLPSDRFFAERPEGSVSTLKIQRTQQEDSAVYLCASSLAGSGSYVQYFGPGTRLTVT.